This TCR beta chain was observed in a study of T cells after yellow fever vaccination. The CDR3 sequence is 12 residues long. V shed 10 bases and J 10 bases; nucleotides not matched to a gene: 11. Germline V gives CDR1 ENHRY, CDR2 SYGVKD. Each CDR3 protein gets one entry after TCRdb re-called the 5' RACE reads with MiXCR. The data show 500,000 to 650,000 distinct CDR3 sequences, about a sixth seen once. This clonotype occurred a few times. This chain uses TRBV10-3 with TRBJ1-1; 8 bases fit TRBD1. The clonotype comes from a man between 18 and 35 years old who received the YFV17D yellow fever vaccine. The input for sequencing was PBMCs, taken roughly 5 days after the first yellow fever vaccination. The CDR3 coding sequence is TGTGCCACCCGACAGGGGAAATGGGTAGCTTTCTTT. Amino acids: CATRQGKWVAFF.